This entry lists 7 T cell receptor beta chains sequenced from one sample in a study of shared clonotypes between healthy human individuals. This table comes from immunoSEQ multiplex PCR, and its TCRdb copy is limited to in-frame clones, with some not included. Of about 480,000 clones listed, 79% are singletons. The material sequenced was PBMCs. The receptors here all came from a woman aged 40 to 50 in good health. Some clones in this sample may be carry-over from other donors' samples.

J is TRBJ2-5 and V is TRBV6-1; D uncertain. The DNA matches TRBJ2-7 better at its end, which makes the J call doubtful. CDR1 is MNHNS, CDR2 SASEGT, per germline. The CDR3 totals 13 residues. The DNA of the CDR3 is TGTGCCAGCAGTGAAGCGACCTCCTACGAGCAGTACTTC. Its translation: CASSEATSYEQYF.

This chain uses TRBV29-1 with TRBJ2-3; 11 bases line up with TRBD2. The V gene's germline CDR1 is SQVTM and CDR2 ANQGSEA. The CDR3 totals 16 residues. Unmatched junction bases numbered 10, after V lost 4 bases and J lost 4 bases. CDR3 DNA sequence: TGCAGCGTTGTAATAGCGGGAGGGCCGGGATCAGATACGCAGTATTTT. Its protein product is CSVVIAGGPGSDTQYF.

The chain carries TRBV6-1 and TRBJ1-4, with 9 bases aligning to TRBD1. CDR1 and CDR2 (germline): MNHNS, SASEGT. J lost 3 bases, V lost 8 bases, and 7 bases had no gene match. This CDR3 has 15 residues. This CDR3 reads CASAYGDRANEKLFF. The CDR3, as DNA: TGTGCCAGCGCATACGGGGACAGGGCTAATGAAAAACTGTTTTTT.

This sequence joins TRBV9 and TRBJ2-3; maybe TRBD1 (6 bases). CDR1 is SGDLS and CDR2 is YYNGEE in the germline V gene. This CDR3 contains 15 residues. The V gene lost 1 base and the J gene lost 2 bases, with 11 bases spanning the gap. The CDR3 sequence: CASSVSGADTDTQYF. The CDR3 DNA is TGTGCCAGCAGCGTATCAGGGGCCGACACAGATACGCAGTATTTT.

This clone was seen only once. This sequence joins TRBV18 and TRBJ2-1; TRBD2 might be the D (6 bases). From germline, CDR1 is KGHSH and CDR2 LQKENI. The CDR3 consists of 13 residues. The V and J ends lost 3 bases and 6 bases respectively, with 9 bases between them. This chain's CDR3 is CASSPSGFNEQFF. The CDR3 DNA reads TGTGCCAGCTCACCTAGCGGATTCAATGAGCAGTTCTTC.

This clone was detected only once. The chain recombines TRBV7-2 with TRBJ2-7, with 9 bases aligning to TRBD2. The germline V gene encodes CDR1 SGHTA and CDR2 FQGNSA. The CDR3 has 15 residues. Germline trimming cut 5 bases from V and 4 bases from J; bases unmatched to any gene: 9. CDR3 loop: CASSGLAGRLYEQYF. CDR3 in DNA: TGTGCCAGCAGCGGTCTAGCGGGAAGGTTGTACGAGCAGTACTTC.

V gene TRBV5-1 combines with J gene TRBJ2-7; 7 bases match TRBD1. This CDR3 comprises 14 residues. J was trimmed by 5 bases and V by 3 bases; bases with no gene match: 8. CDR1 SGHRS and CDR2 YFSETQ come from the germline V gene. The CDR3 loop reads CASSYHTGTDEQYF. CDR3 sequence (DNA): TGCGCCAGCAGCTATCACACCGGGACAGACGAGCAGTACTTC.